This T cell receptor (beta chain) was identified in a study of blood T cells in healthy people across ages. Sample-barcoded 5' priming and a J-beta primer mix drove a second PCR of roughly 6 to 12 cycles. TCRdb reprocessed the 5' RACE reads with MiXCR, giving one entry per CDR3 protein. This sample yields some 1.5 million distinct CDR3 sequences, of which roughly 30% are seen a single time; roughly 8% belongs to the top ten. Sequenced input: blood. The source is a woman aged 30 to 39 in good health.

CDR3 nucleotides: TGCAGTGCTAGACGTGGCGGGCTTAACTCTGGGGCCAACGTCCTGACTTTC. Translated, it gives CSARRGGLNSGANVLTF. The V gene is TRBV20-1, the J gene TRBJ2-6; the D gene is possibly TRBD2 (5 bases). This CDR3 comprises 17 residues. V lost 2 bases to trimming and J lost 0 bases, with 14 bases between them. CDR1 is DFQATT, CDR2 SNEGSKA, per germline (reference sequence).